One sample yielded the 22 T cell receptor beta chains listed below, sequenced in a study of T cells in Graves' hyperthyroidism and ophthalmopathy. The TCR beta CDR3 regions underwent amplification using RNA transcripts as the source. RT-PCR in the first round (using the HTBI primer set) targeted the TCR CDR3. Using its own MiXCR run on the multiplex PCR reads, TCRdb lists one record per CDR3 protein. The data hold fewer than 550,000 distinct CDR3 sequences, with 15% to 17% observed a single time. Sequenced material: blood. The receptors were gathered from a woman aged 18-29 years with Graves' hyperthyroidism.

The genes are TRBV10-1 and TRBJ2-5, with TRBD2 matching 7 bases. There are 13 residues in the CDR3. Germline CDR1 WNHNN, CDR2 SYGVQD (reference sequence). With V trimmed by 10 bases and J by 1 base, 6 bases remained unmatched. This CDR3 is CAITWGGQETQYF. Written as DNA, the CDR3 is TGCGCCATCACGTGGGGGGGCCAAGAGACCCAGTACTTC.

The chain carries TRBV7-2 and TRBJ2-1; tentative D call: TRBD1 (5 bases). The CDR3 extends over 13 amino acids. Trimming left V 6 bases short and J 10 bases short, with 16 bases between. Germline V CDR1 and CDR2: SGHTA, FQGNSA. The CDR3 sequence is CASSMQGLGEQFF. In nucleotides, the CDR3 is TGTGCCAGCAGTATGCAGGGTCTAGGAGAGCAGTTCTTC. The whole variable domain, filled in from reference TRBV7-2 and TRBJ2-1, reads GAGVSQSPSNKVTEKGKDVELRCDPISGHTALYWYRQSLGQGLEFLIYFQGNSAPDKSGLPSDRFSAERTGGSVSTLTIQRTQQEDSAVYLCASSMQGLGEQFFGPGTRLTVL.

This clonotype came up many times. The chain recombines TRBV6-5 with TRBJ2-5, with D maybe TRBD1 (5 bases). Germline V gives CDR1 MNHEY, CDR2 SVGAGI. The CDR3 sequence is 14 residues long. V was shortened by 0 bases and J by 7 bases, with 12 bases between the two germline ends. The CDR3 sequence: CASSYSRLTGTQYF. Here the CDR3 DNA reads TGTGCCAGCAGTTACTCGAGACTTACAGGGACCCAGTACTTC.

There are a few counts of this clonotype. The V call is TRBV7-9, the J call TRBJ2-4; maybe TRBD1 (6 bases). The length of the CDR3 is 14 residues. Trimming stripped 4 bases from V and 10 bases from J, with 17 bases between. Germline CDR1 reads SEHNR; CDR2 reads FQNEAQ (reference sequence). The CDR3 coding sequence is TGTGCCAGCAGCTCGCACAGGGAAGGCATAATTCAGTACTTC. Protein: CASSSHREGIIQYF.

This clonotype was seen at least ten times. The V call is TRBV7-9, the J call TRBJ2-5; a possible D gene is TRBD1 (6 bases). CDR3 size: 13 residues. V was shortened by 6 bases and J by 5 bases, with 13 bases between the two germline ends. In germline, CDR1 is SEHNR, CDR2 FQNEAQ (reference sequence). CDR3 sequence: CASRYLQGETQYF. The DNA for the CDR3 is TGTGCCAGCAGGTACCTTCAGGGGGAGACCCAGTACTTC.

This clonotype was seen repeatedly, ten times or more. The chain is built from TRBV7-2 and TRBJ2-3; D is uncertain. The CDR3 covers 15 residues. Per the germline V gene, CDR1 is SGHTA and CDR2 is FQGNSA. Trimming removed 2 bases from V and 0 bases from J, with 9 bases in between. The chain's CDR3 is CASSLFGYSTDTQYF. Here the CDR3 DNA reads TGTGCCAGCAGCTTATTTGGATATAGCACAGATACGCAGTATTTT.

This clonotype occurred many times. The CDR3 loop reads CASSQSSGSASTDTQYF. The CDR3 bases are TGTGCCAGCAGCCAGTCTAGCGGGAGCGCTAGCACAGATACGCAGTATTTT. The chain links TRBV7-9 to TRBJ2-3, with 10 bases lining up with TRBD2. V gave up 5 bases and J gave up 0 bases; unmatched junction bases: 8. CDR1 and CDR2 (germline): SEHNR, FQNEAQ (reference sequence). The CDR3 has 17 residues.

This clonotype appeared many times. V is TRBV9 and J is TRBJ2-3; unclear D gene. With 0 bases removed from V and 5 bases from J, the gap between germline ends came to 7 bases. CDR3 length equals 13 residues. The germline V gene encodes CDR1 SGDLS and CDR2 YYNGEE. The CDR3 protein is CASSVEGLDTQYF. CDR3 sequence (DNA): TGTGCCAGCAGCGTAGAAGGGCTAGATACGCAGTATTTT.

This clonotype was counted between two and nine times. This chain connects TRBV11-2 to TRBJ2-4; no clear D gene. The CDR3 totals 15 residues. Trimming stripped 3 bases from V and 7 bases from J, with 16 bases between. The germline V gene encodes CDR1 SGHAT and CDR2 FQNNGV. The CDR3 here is CASSFDLSGPNIQYF. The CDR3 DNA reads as TGTGCCAGCAGCTTCGATCTTTCGGGTCCCAACATTCAGTACTTC.

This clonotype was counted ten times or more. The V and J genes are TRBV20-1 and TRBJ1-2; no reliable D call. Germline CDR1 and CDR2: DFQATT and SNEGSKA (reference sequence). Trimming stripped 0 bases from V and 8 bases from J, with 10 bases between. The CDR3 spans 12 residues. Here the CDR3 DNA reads TGCAGTGCTAGAGATGGGGTCCGAGGCTACACCTTC. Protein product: CSARDGVRGYTF.

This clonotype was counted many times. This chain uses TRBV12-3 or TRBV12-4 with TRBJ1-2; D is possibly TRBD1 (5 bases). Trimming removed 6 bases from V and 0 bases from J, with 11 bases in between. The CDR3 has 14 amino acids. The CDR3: CASRNRNANYGYTF. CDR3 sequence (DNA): TGTGCCAGCAGGAACAGGAATGCTAACTATGGCTACACCTTC.

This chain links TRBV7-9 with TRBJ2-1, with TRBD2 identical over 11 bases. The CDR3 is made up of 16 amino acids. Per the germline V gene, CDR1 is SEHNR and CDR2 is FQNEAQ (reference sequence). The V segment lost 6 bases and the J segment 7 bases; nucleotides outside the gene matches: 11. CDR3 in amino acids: CASSITSGSILNEQFF. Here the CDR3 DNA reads TGTGCCAGCAGTATTACTAGCGGGAGTATCTTGAATGAGCAGTTCTTC.

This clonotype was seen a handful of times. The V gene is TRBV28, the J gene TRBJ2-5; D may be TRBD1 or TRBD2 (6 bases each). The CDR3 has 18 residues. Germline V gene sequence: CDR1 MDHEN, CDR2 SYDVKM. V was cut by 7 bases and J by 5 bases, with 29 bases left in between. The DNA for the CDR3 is TGTGCCAGCACCACGGCGGAACCCACCCAGCAGGGGAGGGAGACCCAGTACTTC. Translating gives CASTTAEPTQQGRETQYF.

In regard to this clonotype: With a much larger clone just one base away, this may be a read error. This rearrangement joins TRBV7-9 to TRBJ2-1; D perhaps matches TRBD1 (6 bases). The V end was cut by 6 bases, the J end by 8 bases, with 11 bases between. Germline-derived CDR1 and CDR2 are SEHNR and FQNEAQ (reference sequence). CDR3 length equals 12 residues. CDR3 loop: CASSYRVYEQFF. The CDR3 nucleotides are TGTGCCAGCAGTTACAGGGTTTATGAGCAGTTCTTC. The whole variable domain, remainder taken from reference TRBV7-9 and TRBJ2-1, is DTGVSQNPRHKITKRGQNVTFRCDPISEHNRLYWYRQTLGQGPEFLTYFQNEAQLEKSRLLSDRFSAERPKGSFSTLEIQRTEQGDSAMYLCASSYRVYEQFFGPGTRLTVL.

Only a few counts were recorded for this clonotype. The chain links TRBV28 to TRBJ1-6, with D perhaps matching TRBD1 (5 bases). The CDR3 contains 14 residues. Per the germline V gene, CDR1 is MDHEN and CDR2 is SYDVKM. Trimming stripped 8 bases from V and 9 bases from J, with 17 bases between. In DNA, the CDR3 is TGTGCCAGCGCCACTCCTCGGACACTTTCACCCCTCCACTTT. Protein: CASATPRTLSPLHF. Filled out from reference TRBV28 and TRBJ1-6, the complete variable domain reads DVKVTQSSRYLVKRTGEKVFLECVQDMDHENMFWYRQDPGLGLRLIYFSYDVKMKEKGDIPEGYSVSREKKERFSLILESASTNQTSMYLCASATPRTLSPLHFGNGTRLTVT.

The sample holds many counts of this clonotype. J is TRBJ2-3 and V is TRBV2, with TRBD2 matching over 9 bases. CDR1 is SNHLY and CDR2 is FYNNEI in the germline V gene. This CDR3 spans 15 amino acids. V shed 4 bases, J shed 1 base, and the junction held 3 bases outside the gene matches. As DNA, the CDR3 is TGTGCCAGCAGTGTTGGCGGGGGGGGCACAGATACGCAGTATTTT. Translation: CASSVGGGGTDTQYF.

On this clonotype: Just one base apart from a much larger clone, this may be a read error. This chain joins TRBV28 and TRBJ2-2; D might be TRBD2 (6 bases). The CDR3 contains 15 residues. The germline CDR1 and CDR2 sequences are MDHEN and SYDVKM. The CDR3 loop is CASSWGVGPTGGLFF. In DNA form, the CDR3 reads TGTGCCAGCAGTTGGGGGGTGGGACCGACCGGGGGGCTGTTTTTT. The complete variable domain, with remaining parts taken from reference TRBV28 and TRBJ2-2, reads DVKVTQSSRYLVKRTGEKVFLECVQDMDHENMFWYRQDPGLGLRLIYFSYDVKMKEKGDIPEGYSVSREKKERFSLILESASTNQTSMYLCASSWGVGPTGGLFFGEGSRLTVL.

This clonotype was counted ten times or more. The CDR3 nucleotides read TGTGCCAGCAGTTCCGGGACAGGGAACGCTTTCTTT. This gives the protein CASSSGTGNAFF. The genes are TRBV6-1 and TRBJ1-1; 9 bases map to TRBD1. V gave up 5 bases and J gave up 11 bases; unmatched junction bases: 6. Germline V gene lookup returns CDR1 MNHNS and CDR2 SASEGT. The CDR3 is 12 amino acids.

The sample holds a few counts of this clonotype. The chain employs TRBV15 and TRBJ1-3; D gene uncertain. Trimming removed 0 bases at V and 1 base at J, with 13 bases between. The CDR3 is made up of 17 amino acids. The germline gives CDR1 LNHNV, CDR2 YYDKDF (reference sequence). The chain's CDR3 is CATSRDRLRPSGNTIYF. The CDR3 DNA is TGTGCCACCAGCAGAGATCGCCTAAGACCATCTGGAAACACCATATATTTT.

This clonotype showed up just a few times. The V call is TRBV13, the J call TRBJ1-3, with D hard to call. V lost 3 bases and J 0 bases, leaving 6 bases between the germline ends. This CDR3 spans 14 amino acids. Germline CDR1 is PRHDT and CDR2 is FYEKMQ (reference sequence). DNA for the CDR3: TGTGCCAGCAGCTTCTGGGCCTCTGGAAACACCATATATTTT. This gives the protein CASSFWASGNTIYF.

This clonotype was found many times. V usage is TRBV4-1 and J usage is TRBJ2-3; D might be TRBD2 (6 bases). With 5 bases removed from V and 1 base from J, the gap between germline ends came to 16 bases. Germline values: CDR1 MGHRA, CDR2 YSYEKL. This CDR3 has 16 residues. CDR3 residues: CASSGGTSPGTDTQYF. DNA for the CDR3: TGCGCCAGCAGCGGGGGGACCAGTCCCGGCACAGATACGCAGTATTTT.

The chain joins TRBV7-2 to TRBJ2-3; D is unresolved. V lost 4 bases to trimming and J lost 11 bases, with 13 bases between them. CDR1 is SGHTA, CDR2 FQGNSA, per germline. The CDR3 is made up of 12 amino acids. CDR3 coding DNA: TGTGCCAGCAGCTGGACCTCGAGGCTGCAGTATTTT. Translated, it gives CASSWTSRLQYF.